Presented here are 16 T cell receptor beta chains from one specimen sequenced in a study of tumor-infiltrating lymphocytes in oesophageal squamous cell carcinoma. TCRdb independently ran MiXCR on the PCR reads; one entry per CDR3 protein. The data contain approximately 13,000 distinct CDR3 sequences, around 50% of them seen just once; the ten biggest clones take up around a third. Sequencing used esophageal tumor tissue. These receptors were taken from a female donor with esophageal squamous cell carcinoma.

The chain is built from TRBV7-2 and TRBJ2-1; no definite D call. This CDR3 spans 13 amino acids. The V and J ends lost 3 bases and 10 bases respectively, with 13 bases between them. Germline-derived CDR1 and CDR2 are SGHTA and FQGNSA. The CDR3 DNA is TGTGCCAGCAGCTTGGGCCGCATCTACGAGCAGTTCTTC. Protein product: CASSLGRIYEQFF.

The chain joins TRBV7-8 to TRBJ2-3, with TRBD2 matching 9 bases. The J call may be incorrect, as the DNA end agrees better with TRBJ2-5. Per germline, CDR1 SGHVS and CDR2 FQNEAQ. The CDR3 runs to 15 residues. CDR3 sequence reads: CASSPPGLAKETQYF. As DNA, the CDR3 is TGTGCCAGCAGTCCCCCGGGACTAGCCAAAGAGACCCAGTACTTC.

This sequence joins TRBV7-3 and TRBJ1-1; TRBD1 agrees at 8 bases. This CDR3 region has 14 residues. Germline V gene sequence: CDR1 SGHTA, CDR2 FQGTGA. The J segment lost 6 bases and the V segment lost 4 bases, leaving 7 bases of the junction unmatched. CDR3 nucleotide sequence: TGTGCCAGCAGCTCCACAGGGGGAATGGCTGAAGCTTTCTTT. It translates to CASSSTGGMAEAFF.

This clonotype was seen repeatedly, ten times or more. The chain is built from TRBV6-1 and TRBJ2-1; D is possibly TRBD2 (11 bases). The CDR3 is 18 residues long. Trimming left V 6 bases short and J 7 bases short, with 28 bases between. CDR1 and CDR2 from the germline V gene are MNHNS and SASEGT. CDR3 DNA sequence: TGTGCCAGCAGCCTACGGGACAGGGGTAGCGGGAGGGCAAATGAGCAGTTCTTC. It encodes CASSLRDRGSGRANEQFF.

This chain joins TRBV7-3 and TRBJ2-6; no firm D call. V was cut by 2 bases and J by 0 bases, with 5 bases left in between. The CDR3 is 15 residues long. Per germline, CDR1 SGHTA and CDR2 FQGTGA. The CDR3 sequence: CASSLVLSGANVLTF. CDR3 sequence (DNA): TGTGCCAGCAGCTTAGTCCTCTCTGGGGCCAACGTCCTGACTTTC.

J is TRBJ2-7 and V is TRBV7-6; 13 bases align to TRBD2. The J call may not be correct, given that the DNA end is closer to TRBJ2-5. The germline gives CDR1 SGHVS, CDR2 FNYEAQ. CDR3 length: 16 amino acids. DNA for the CDR3: TGTGCCAGCAGCTTCGGGACTAGCGGGGTAGGAGAGACCCAGTACTTC. Its translation is CASSFGTSGVGETQYF.

The chain has TRBV7-2 and TRBJ2-1; D not certain. The V and J ends lost 5 bases and 8 bases respectively, with 7 bases between them. Per the germline V gene, CDR1 is SGHTA and CDR2 is FQGNSA. The CDR3 sequence is 11 residues long. The CDR3 sequence: CASSAGYEQFF. CDR3 DNA sequence: TGTGCCAGCAGCGCAGGATATGAGCAGTTCTTC. The variable domain in full, with the rest retrieved from reference TRBV7-2 and TRBJ2-1, is GAGVSQSPSNKVTEKGKDVELRCDPISGHTALYWYRQSLGQGLEFLIYFQGNSAPDKSGLPSDRFSAERTGGSVSTLTIQRTQQEDSAVYLCASSAGYEQFFGPGTRLTVL.

This clonotype is deemed large. The chain joins TRBV6-1 to TRBJ2-3; 8 bases align to TRBD2. Germline CDR1 is MNHNS and CDR2 is SASEGT. This CDR3 is built from 13 residues. V was pared by 7 bases and J by 6 bases, with 6 bases of the junction left unmatched. The CDR3: CASTAGGMDTQYF. The CDR3 DNA sequence: TGTGCCAGCACGGCGGGGGGCATGGATACGCAGTATTTT.

The chain uses TRBV12-3 or TRBV12-4 and TRBJ2-5; D might be TRBD2 (5 bases). The DNA end favors TRBJ2-1, so the J call may be wrong. The CDR3 is 14 amino acids. The CDR3 loop reads CASSFSGFYNEQFF. Written as DNA, the CDR3 is TGTGCCAGCAGTTTTTCGGGGTTCTACAATGAGCAGTTCTTC.

This clonotype was recorded at least ten times. The V and J genes are TRBV5-5 and TRBJ2-5; TRBD1 might be the D (5 bases). Germline-derived CDR1 and CDR2 are SGHKS and YYEKEE (reference sequence). Between the trimmed V and J ends, which lost 3 bases and 0 bases, there was a span of 12 bases. CDR3 length: 15 residues. CDR3 nucleotide sequence: TGTGCCAGCAGCTCTAGTGGGGCCTACCAAGAGACCCAGTACTTC. Translation: CASSSSGAYQETQYF.

The chain recombines TRBV7-6 with TRBJ1-2; TRBD1 agrees at 7 bases. Germline V gives CDR1 SGHVS, CDR2 FNYEAQ. Losses at the gene ends were 2 bases for V and 3 bases for J; bases not matched to a gene: 6. The CDR3 is made up of 15 amino acids. The DNA of the CDR3 is TGTGCCAGCAGCTTATTTCGACAGGGTGACTATGGCTACACCTTC. Translating it yields CASSLFRQGDYGYTF.

In the case of this clonotype: A junction boundary mismatches the germline segment, possibly from a read error. The rearrangement joins TRBV7-2 to TRBJ2-7, with D unclear. From germline, CDR1 is SGHTA and CDR2 FQGNSA. CDR3 length: 13 amino acids. CDR3 nucleotides: TGTGCCAGCAGCTTAGTAGGGAATTCACCCCTCCACTTC. Translated, it gives CASSLVGNSPLHF. The full variable domain, in which reference TRBV7-2 and TRBJ2-7 provide the parts outside the CDR3, is GAGVSQSPSNKVTEKGKDVELRCDPISGHTALYWYRQSLGQGLEFLIYFQGNSAPDKSGLPSDRFSAERTGGSVSTLTIQRTQQEDSAVYLCASSLVGNSPLHFGPGTRLTVT.

This clonotype is labeled as medium-sized (0.01 to 0.1%). The chain combines TRBV11-1 with TRBJ2-5; 9 nucleotides match TRBD2. The V segment lost 2 bases and the J segment 5 bases; nucleotides outside the gene matches: 9. Germline-derived CDR1 and CDR2 are SGHAT and FQDESV (reference sequence). This CDR3 is 16 amino acids long. The CDR3 DNA sequence: TGTGCCAGCAGCTTATTCTCTAGCGGGAAAGGGGAGACCCAGTACTTC. Residues: CASSLFSSGKGETQYF.

This clonotype has more than one count but fewer than ten. One junction end disagrees with the germline gene, perhaps due to a read error. The rearrangement joins TRBV7-6 to TRBJ2-1; no definite D call. Germline values: CDR1 SGHVS, CDR2 FNYEAQ. This CDR3 contains 14 residues. The CDR3 loop reads CASSFSPDHNEQFF. CDR3 nucleotide sequence: TGTGCTAGCAGCTTCTCCCCCGACCACAATGAGCAGTTCTTC.

This clonotype was seen a few times. V gene TRBV7-8 combines with J gene TRBJ2-5, with D perhaps matching TRBD2 (5 bases). The J call may be in error: the DNA end matches TRBJ2-1 better. CDR3 length: 13 amino acids. In germline, CDR1 is SGHVS, CDR2 FQNEAQ. CDR3 in DNA: TGTGCCAGCAGCTTGGACTTAAACAATGAGCAGTTCTTC. Translated: CASSLDLNNEQFF.

The chain recombines TRBV7-8 with TRBJ1-1; D may be TRBD1 (5 bases). The CDR3 contains 14 residues. V was clipped by 6 bases and J by 0 bases, with 11 bases between them. Germline-derived CDR1 and CDR2 are SGHVS and FQNEAQ. The DNA of the CDR3 is TGTGCCAGCAGGCGACAGATGATGAACACTGAAGCTTTCTTT. Translating gives CASRRQMMNTEAFF.